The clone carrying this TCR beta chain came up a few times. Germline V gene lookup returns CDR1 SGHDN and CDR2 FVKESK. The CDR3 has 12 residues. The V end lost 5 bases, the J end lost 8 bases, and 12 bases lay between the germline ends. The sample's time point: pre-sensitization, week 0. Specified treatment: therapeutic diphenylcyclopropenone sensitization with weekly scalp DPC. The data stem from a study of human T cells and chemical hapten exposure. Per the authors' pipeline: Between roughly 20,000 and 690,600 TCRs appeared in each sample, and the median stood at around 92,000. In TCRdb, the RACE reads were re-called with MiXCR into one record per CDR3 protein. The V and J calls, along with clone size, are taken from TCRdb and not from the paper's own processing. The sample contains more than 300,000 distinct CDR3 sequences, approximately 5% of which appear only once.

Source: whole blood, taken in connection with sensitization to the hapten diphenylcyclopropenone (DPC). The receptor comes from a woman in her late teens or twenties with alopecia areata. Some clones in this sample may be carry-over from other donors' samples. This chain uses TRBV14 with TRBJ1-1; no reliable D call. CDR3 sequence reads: CASSLSLREAFF. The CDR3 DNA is TGTGCCAGCAGCTTATCTCTGAGGGAAGCTTTCTTT.